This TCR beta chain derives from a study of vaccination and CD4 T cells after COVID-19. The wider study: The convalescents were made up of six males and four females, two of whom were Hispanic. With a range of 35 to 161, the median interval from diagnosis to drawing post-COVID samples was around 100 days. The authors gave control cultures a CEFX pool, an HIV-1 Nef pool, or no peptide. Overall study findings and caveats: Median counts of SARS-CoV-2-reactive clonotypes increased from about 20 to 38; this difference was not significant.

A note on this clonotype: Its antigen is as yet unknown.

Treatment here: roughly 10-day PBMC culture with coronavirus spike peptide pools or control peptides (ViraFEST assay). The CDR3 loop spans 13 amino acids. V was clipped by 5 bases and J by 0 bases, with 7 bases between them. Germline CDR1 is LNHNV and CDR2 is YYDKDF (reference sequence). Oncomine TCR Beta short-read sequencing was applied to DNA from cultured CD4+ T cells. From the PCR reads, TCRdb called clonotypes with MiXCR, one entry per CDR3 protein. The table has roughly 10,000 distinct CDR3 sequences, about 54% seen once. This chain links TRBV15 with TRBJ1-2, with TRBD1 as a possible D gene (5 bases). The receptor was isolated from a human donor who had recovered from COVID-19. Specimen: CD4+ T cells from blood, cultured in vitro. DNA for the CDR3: TGTGCCACCAGCCGGGACCCTAACTATGGCTACACCTTC. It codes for CATSRDPNYGYTF.